The clone carrying this TCR beta chain was detected a few times. Recruits, aged roughly 18 to 95 years, lived in 25 or so US areas. Germline CDR1 SGHVS, CDR2 FQNEAQ. Trimming shortened V by 5 bases and J by 1 base, and 15 bases separated the two germline ends. This CDR3 comprises 15 residues. The data derive from a study of blood T cell repertoires in COVID-19. On the study more broadly: T cells, B-cell-depleted T cells, or PBMCs supplied cDNA or gDNA.

Libraries were prepared by immunoSEQ multiplex PCR; TCRdb keeps only in-frame clonotypes and omits some of them. The data show 200,000 to 250,000 clones, about 80% seen once. The source material was PBMCs or T cells enriched from blood (not recorded which). The TCR was taken from a man aged 55 to 69 who had recovered from COVID-19. The V and J genes are TRBV7-8 and TRBJ2-7; TRBD2 might be the D (6 bases). The CDR3 DNA reads TGTGCCAGCAGCCCAGGAGGGGCCGAATCCTACGAGCAGTACTTC. As protein: CASSPGGAESYEQYF. Together with reference TRBV7-8 and TRBJ2-7, the CDR3 gives the full variable domain: GAGVSQSPRYKVAKRGQDVALRCDPISGHVSLFWYQQALGQGPEFLTYFQNEAQLDKSGLPSDRFFAERPEGSVSTLKIQRTQQEDSAVYLCASSPGGAESYEQYFGPGTRLTVT.